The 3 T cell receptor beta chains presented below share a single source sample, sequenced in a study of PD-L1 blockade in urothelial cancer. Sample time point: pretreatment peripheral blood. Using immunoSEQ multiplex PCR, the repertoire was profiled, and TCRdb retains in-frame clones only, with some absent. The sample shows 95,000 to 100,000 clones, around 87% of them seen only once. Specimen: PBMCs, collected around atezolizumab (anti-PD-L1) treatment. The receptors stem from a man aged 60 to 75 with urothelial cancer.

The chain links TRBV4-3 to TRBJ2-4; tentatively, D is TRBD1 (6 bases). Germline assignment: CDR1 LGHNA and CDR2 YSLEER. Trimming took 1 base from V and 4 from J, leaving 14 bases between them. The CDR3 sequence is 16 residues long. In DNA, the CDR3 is TGCGCCAGCAGCCAAGGTCGAGACAGGCTGAAAAACATTCAGTACTTC. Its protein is CASSQGRDRLKNIQYF.

The CDR3 sequence is CASSPRQGTNEKLFF. CDR3 nucleotide sequence: TGTGCCAGCAGCCCCCGACAGGGGACTAATGAAAAACTGTTTTTT. The rearrangement uses TRBV7-2 and TRBJ1-4; 8 bases agree with TRBD1. After removal of 5 bases from V and 2 bases from J, the junction contained 4 bases not matched to a gene. In germline, CDR1 is SGHTA, CDR2 FQGNSA. The CDR3 totals 15 residues.

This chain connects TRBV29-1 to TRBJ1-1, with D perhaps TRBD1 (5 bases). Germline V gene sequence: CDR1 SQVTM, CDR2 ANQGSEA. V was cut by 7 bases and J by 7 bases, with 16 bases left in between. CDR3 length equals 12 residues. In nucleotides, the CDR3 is TGCAGCGCTTTGCCAGGGAGGGATGAAGCTTTCTTT. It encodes CSALPGRDEAFF. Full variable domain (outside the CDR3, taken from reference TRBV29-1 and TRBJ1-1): SAVISQKPSRDICQRGTSLTIQCQVDSQVTMMFWYRQQPGQSLTLIATANQGSEATYESGFVIDKFPISRPNLTFSTLTVSNMSPEDSSIYLCSALPGRDEAFFGQGTRLTVV.